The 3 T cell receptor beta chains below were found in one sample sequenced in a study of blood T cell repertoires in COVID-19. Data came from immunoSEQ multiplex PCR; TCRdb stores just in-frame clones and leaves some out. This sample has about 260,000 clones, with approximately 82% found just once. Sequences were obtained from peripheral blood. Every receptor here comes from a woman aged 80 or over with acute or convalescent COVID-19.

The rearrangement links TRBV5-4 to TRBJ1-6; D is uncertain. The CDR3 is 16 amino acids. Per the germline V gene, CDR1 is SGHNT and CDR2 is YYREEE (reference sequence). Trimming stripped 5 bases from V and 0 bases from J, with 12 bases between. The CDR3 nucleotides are TGTGCCAGCAGTGATGGTTCAGGCTCCTATAATTCACCCCTCCACTTT. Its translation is CASSDGSGSYNSPLHF.

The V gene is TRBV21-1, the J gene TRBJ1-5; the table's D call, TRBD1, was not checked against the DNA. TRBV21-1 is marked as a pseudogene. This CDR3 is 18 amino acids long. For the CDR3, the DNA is TGTGCCAGCAGCAAAGTGTGGGACAGGTTCCGAAGCAATCAGCCCCAGCATTTT. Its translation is CASSKVWDRFRSNQPQHF.

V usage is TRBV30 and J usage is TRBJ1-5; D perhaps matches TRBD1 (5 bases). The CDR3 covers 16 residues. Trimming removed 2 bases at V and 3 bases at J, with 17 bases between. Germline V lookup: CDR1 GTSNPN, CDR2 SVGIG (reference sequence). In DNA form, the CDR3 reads TGTGCCTGGAGTTCGGGAGGGGCAGGAGTCAATCAGCCCCAGCATTTT. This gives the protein CAWSSGGAGVNQPQHF.